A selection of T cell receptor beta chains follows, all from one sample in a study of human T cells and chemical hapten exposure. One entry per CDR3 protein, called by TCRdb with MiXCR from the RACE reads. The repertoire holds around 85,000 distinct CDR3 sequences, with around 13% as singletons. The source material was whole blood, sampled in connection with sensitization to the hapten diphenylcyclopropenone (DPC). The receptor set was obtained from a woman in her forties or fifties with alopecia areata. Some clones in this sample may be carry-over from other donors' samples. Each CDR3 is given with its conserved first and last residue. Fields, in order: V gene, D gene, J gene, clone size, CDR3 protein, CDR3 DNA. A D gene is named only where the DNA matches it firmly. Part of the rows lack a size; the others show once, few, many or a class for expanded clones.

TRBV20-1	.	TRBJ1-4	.	CSADPGEAANEKLFF	TGCAGTGCTGACCCGGGGGAGGCGGCTAATGAAAAACTGTTTTTT
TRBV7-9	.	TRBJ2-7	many	CASSLSRSSSYEQYF	TGTGCCAGCAGCTTAAGCCGGAGCAGCTCCTACGAGCAGTACTTC
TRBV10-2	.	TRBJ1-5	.	CASSESAGASNQPQHF	TGCGCCAGCAGTGAGTCGGCGGGGGCGAGCAATCAGCCCCAGCATTTT
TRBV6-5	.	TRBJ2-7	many	CASSSRRDYEQYF	TGTGCCAGCAGTTCCCGACGGGACTACGAGCAGTACTTC
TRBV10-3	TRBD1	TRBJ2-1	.	CAISEPGQGADEQFF	TGTGCCATCAGTGAGCCCGGACAGGGGGCGGATGAGCAGTTCTTC
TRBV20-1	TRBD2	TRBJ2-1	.	CSAKTPIAGLNYNEQFF	TGCAGTGCCAAGACCCCTATAGCGGGTCTCAACTACAATGAGCAGTTCTTC
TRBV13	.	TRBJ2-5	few	CASSLSSTRLGSETQYF	TGTGCCAGCAGCTTATCCTCGACACGACTAGGATCGGAGACCCAGTACTTC
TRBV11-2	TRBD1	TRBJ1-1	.	CASSTTPGQGTEAFF	TGTGCCAGCAGCACTACCCCTGGACAGGGAACTGAAGCTTTCTTT
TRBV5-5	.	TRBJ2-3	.	CASSKRVRTDTQYF	TGTGCCAGCAGCAAGAGGGTCCGAACAGATACGCAGTATTTT
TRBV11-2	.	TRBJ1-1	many	CASSFIEGGNTEAFF	TGTGCCAGCAGCTTTATTGAAGGGGGTAACACTGAAGCTTTCTTT
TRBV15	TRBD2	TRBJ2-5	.	CATSRRVAGGQETQYF	TGTGCCACCAGCAGACGGGTAGCGGGAGGGCAAGAGACCCAGTACTTC
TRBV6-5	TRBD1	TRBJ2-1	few	CASSYSRDRYYNEQFF	TGTGCCAGCAGTTACTCTCGGGACAGATACTACAATGAGCAGTTCTTC
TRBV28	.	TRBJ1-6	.	CASIGFRTGSPLHF	TGTGCCAGCATTGGGTTCAGAACGGGTTCACCCCTCCACTTT
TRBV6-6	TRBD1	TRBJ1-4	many	CATLVKTGVNEKLFF	TGTGCCACGCTAGTAAAGACAGGGGTTAATGAAAAACTGTTTTTT
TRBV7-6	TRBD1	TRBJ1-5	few	CASSPQTGALAQPQHF	TGTGCCAGCAGCCCCCAGACAGGGGCCCTGGCTCAGCCCCAGCATTTT
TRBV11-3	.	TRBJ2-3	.	CASSLRGSGGTDTQYF	TGTGCCAGCAGCTTAAGGGGGAGTGGGGGCACAGATACGCAGTATTTT
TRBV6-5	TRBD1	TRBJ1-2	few	CASSLTDRGYGYTF	TGTGCCAGCAGCCTGACGGACAGGGGCTATGGCTACACCTTC
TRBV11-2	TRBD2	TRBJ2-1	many	CASSLDSGVFMYEQFF	TGTGCCAGCAGCTTAGATAGCGGGGTCTTTATGTATGAGCAGTTCTTC
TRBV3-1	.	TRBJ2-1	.	CASSQDQLSSYNEQFF	TGTGCCAGCAGCCAAGATCAGCTTAGCTCCTACAATGAGCAGTTCTTC
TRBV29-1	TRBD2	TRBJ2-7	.	CSARTSAYEQYF	TGCAGCGCCCGGACTAGCGCCTACGAGCAGTACTTC
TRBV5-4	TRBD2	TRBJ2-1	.	CASSSRGAGGGYNEQSF	TGTGCCAGCAGCTCCCGAGGAGCGGGAGGTGGCTACAATGAGCAGTCCTTC
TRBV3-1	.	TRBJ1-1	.	CASSHQGRGTEAFF	TGTGCCAGCAGCCATCAGGGACGGGGCACTGAAGCTTTCTTT
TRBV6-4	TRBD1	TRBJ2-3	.	CASSDEYRGVSTDTQYF	TGTGCCAGCAGTGACGAATACAGGGGCGTCAGCACAGATACGCAGTATTTT
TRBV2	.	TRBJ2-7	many	CASTSPSGIPPPDYEQYF	TGTGCCAGCACTTCCCCGTCGGGGATACCCCCGCCGGACTACGAGCAGTACTTC
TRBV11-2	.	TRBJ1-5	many	CASSLDRGGQPQHF	TGTGCCAGCAGCTTAGATCGGGGAGGCCAGCCCCAGCATTTT
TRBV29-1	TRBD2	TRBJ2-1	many	CSVEVTSGNEQFF	TGCAGCGTTGAGGTGACTAGCGGCAATGAGCAGTTCTTC
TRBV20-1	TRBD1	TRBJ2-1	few	CSASLQGVSNEQFF	TGCAGTGCTAGCCTACAGGGGGTGTCCAATGAGCAGTTCTTC
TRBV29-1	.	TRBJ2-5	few	CSVEDPTEETQYF	TGCAGCGTTGAAGATCCTACAGAAGAGACCCAGTACTTC
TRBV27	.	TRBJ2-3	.	CASTPRKGWPQYF	TGTGCCAGCACCCCCAGGAAGGGGTGGCCGCAGTATTTT
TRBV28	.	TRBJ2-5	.	CGSSLITGKETQYF	TGTGGCAGCAGTTTGATAACAGGGAAAGAGACCCAGTACTTC
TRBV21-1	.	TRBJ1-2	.	CANYKAADGSYGRGYTF	TGTGCCAACTATAAGGCAGCCGACGGGTCCTATGGGCGTGGCTACACCTTC
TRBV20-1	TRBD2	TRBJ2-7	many	CSARVAGGGEQYF	TGCAGTGCTAGAGTAGCGGGAGGTGGCGAGCAGTACTTC
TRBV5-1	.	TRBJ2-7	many	CASSSEPSYEQYF	TGCGCCAGCAGCTCGGAGCCCTCCTACGAGCAGTACTTC
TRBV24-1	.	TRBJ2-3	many	CATSDVGGRSTDTQYF	TGTGCCACCAGTGATGTTGGTGGCAGATCCACAGATACGCAGTATTTT
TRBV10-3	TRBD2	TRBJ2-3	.	CAISEREGSDTQYF	TGTGCCATCAGCGAGCGGGAGGGCTCAGATACGCAGTATTTT
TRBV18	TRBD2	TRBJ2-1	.	CASSRELADSYNEQFF	TGTGCCAGCTCACGAGAACTAGCGGACTCCTACAATGAGCAGTTCTTC
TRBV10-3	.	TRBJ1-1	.	CAISDSPDWADTFEAFF	TGTGCCATCAGTGACTCACCAGATTGGGCCGATACTTTTGAAGCTTTCTTT
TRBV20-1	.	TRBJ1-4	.	CSASQLGAKKLFF	TGCAGTGCGAGCCAACTGGGGGCGAAAAAACTGTTTTTT
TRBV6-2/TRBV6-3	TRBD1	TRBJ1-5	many	CASSTRQGSNQPQHF	TGTGCCAGCAGTACGAGACAGGGGAGCAATCAGCCCCAGCATTTT
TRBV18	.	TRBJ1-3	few	CASSPPYSGNTIYF	TGTGCCAGCTCACCACCATACTCTGGAAACACCATATATTTT
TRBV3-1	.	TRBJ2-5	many	CASSQGSLAAGETQYF	TGTGCCAGCAGCCAAGGTAGTCTAGCAGCAGGAGAGACCCAGTACTTC
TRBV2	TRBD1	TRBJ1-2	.	CASSERTGDTGYTF	TGTGCCAGCAGTGAGCGGACAGGGGATACTGGCTACACCTTC
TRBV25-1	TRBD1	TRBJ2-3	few	CASSEYGDSFLRYF	TGTGCCAGCAGTGAATACGGGGACAGTTTCCTGCGGTATTTT
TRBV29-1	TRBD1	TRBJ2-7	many	CSVQRDRGAEQYF	TGCAGCGTTCAGCGGGACAGGGGAGCCGAGCAGTACTTC
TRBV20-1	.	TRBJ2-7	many	CSARGQGNYEQYF	TGCAGTGCTAGAGGTCAGGGCAACTACGAGCAGTACTTC
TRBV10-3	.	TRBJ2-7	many	CAISERGLAEQYF	TGTGCCATCAGTGAACGGGGTCTGGCCGAGCAGTACTTC
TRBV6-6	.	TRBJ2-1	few	CASSYSNGERGNEQFF	TGTGCCAGCAGTTACTCGAACGGGGAGAGGGGCAATGAGCAGTTCTTC
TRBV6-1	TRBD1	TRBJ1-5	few	CASSGDRVGNQPQHF	TGTGCCAGCAGTGGGGACAGGGTCGGCAATCAGCCCCAGCATTTT